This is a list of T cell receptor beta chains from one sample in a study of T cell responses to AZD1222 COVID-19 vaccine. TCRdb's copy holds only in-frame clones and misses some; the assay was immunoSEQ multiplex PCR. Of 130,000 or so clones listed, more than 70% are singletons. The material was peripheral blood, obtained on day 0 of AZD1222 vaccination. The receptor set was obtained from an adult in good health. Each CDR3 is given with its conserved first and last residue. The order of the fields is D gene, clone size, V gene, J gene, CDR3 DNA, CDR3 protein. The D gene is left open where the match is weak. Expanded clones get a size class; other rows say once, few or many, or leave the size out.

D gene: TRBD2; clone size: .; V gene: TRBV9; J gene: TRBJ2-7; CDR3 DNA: TGTGCCAGCAGCGTATTTAGCGGGAGATCCTACGAGCAGTACTTC; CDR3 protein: CASSVFSGRSYEQYF
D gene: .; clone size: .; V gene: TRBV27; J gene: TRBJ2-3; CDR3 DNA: TGTGCCAGCAGTTTATCGACGGGGACAGATACGCAGTATTTT; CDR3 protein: CASSLSTGTDTQYF
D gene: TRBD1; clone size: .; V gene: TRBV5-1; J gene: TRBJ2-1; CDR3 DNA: TGCGCCAGCAGCTTGGCGTCGGGACAGGGGGCCCCCAATGAGCAGTTCTTC; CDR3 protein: CASSLASGQGAPNEQFF
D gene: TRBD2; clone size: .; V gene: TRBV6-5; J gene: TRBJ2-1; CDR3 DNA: TGTGCCAGCACTAGCGGGCGAGCCTACAATGAGCAGTTCTTC; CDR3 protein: CASTSGRAYNEQFF
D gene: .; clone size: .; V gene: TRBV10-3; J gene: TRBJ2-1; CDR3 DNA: TGTGCCATCAGGGGAGGAGACCTGTACAATGAGCAGTTCTTC; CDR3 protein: CAIRGGDLYNEQFF
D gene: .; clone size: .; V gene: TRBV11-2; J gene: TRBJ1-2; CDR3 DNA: TGTGCCAGCAGCTTAGAAGGGTTCAGATATGGCTACACCTTC; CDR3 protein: CASSLEGFRYGYTF
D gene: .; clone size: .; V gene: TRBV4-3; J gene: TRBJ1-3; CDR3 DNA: TGCGCCAGCAGCCAAGAGGAGGGAAACACCATATATTTT; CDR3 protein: CASSQEEGNTIYF
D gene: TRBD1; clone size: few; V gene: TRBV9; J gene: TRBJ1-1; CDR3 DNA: TGTGCCAGCAGCGTAGTCGGGACAGGGCCTGAAGCTTTCTTT; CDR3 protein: CASSVVGTGPEAFF
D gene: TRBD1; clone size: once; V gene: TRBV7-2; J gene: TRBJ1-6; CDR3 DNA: TGTGCCAGCAGCTCGCCGGGACAGGGTGCACCCCTCCACTTT; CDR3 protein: CASSSPGQGAPLHF
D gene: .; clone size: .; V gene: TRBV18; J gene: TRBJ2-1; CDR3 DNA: TGTGCCAGCTCACGCAGGGGTGGTGAGCAGTTCTTC; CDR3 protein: CASSRRGGEQFF
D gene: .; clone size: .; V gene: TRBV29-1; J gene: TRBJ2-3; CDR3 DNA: TGCAGCGTCTATACAGATACGCAGTATTTT; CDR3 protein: CSVYTDTQYF
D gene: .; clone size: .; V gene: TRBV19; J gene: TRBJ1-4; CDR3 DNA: TGTGCCAGTAGACCCGGAGGGGAAAAACTGTTTTTT; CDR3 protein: CASRPGGEKLFF
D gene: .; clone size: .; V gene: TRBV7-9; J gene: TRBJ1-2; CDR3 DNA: TGTGCCAGCAGCCCACCTCAGACAGGCAACTATGGCTACACCTTC; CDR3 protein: CASSPPQTGNYGYTF
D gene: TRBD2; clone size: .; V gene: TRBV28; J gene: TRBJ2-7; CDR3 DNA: TGTGCCAGCAGAGGGCTAGCGGGGAACGCCTACGAGCAGTACTTC; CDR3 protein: CASRGLAGNAYEQYF
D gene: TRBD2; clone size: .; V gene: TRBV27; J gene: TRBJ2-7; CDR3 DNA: TGTGCCAGCAGCTCAAGGACTAGAACCTACGAGCAGTACTTC; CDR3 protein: CASSSRTRTYEQYF
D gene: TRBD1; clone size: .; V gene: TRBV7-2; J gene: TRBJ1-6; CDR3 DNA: TGTGCCAGCAGCTTAGAGGGACAGGGGGCAAATTCACCCCTCCACTTT; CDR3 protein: CASSLEGQGANSPLHF
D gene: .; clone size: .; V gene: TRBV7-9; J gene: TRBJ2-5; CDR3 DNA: TGTGCCAGCAGCCCTAATCCGGGAGCACCGGAGACCCAGTACTTC; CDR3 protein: CASSPNPGAPETQYF
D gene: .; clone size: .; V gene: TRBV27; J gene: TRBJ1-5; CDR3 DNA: TGTGCCAGCAGTTTATTACAGGGTGTAGGGCAGCCCCAGCATTTT; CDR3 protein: CASSLLQGVGQPQHF
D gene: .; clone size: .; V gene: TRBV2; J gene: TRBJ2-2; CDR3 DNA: TGTGCCAGCACCCGGACATCGTTGTCCGGGGAGCTGTTTTTT; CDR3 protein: CASTRTSLSGELFF
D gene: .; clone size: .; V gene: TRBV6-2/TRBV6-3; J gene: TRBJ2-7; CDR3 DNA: TGTGCCAGCAGCTCCGGGCCCCCCGACTACGAGCAGTACTTC; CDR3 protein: CASSSGPPDYEQYF
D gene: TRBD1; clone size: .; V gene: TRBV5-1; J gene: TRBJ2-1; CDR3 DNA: TGCGCCAGCAGCTTGGGGACAGGGGTCGGTGAGCAGTTCTTC; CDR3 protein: CASSLGTGVGEQFF
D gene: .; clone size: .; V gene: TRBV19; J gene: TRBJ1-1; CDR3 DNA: TGTGCCAGTAGGGGGCTTTATAGGGCCCGGAACACTGAAGCTTTCTTT; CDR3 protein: CASRGLYRARNTEAFF
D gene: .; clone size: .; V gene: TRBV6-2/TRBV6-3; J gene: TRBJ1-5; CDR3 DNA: TGTGCCAGCAGCGATATTAATCAGCCCCAGCATTTT; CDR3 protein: CASSDINQPQHF
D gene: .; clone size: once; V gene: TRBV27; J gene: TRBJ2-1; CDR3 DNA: TGTGCCAGCCTCACCCAACACGGGGATGAGCAGTTCTTC; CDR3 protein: CASLTQHGDEQFF
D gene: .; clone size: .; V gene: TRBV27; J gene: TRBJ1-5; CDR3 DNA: TGTGCCAGCAGTTTACAGGGCAATCAGCCCCAGCATTTT; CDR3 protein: CASSLQGNQPQHF
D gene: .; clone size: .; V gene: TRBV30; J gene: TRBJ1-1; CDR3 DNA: TGTGCCTGGAACCTTCAGAGGAACACTGAAGCTTTCTTT; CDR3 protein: CAWNLQRNTEAFF
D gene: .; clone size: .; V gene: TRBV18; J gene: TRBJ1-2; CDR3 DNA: TGTGCCAGCTCACCACCGAGCGCTAACTATGGCTACACCTTC; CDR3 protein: CASSPPSANYGYTF
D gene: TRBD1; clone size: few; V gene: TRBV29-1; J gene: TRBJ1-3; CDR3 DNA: TGCAGCGCCGAACAGGGGGCCGGTGGAAACACCATATATTTT; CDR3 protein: CSAEQGAGGNTIYF
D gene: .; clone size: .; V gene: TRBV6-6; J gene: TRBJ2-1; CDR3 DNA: TGTGCCAGCAGCACGGACCTTTACAATGAGCAGTTCTTC; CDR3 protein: CASSTDLYNEQFF
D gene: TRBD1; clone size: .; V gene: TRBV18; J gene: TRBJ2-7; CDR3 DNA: TGTGCCAGCTCACCACCGACAGGGTTCTACGAGCAGTACTTC; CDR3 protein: CASSPPTGFYEQYF
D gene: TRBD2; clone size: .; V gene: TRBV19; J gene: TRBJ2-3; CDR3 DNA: TGTGCCAGTAGTAGCGGGAGGTTGGGGCAGTATTTT; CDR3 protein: CASSSGRLGQYF
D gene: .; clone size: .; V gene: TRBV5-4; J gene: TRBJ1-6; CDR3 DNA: TGTGCCAGCAGCTTTCGCGGAGTCGCCCCCATTAATTCACCCCTCCACTTT; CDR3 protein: CASSFRGVAPINSPLHF
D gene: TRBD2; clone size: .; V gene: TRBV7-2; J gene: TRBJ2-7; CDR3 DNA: TGTGCCAGCAGCTCCACCGGGACTAGCTCCTACGAGCAGTACTTC; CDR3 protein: CASSSTGTSSYEQYF
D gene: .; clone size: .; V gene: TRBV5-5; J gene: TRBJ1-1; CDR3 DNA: TGTGCCAGCAGCTTTAGATTGGCAGGAAACACTGAAGCTTTCTTT; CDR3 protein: CASSFRLAGNTEAFF
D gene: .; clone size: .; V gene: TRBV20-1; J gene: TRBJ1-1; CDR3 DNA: TGCAGTGCTAGACGGCAGACTGAAGCTTTCTTT; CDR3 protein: CSARRQTEAFF
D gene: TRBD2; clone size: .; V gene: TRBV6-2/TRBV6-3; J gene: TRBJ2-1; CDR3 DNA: TGTGCCAGCAGTTCGCTGACTAGCACGGACAATGAGCAGTTCTTC; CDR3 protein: CASSSLTSTDNEQFF
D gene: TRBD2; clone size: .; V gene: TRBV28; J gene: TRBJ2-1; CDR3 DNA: TGTGCCAGCACCACTAGGGGGACTAGCGGGATGAAATACAATGAGCAGTTCTTC; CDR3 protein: CASTTRGTSGMKYNEQFF